A selection of T cell receptor beta chains follows, all from one sample in a study of T-cell memory formation after mild COVID-19. TCRdb processed the 5' RACE reads anew with MiXCR; each CDR3 protein has one entry. Of a few hundred thousand distinct CDR3 sequences in the sample, more than 15% were seen once. The sequenced material came from PBMCs or a T cell subset sorted from them (not recorded which). Every receptor here comes from a man between 18 and 29 years old who had mild COVID-19 (a few samples of this study predate the infection). Cell type and time point are not known. CDR3s include the opening cysteine and the closing phenylalanine or tryptophan. The order of the fields is J gene, V gene, D gene, clone size, CDR3 protein, CDR3 DNA. A D gene is named only where the DNA matches it firmly. Some rows mark clone size as missing; the rest say once, few, many or name a class of expanded clone.

J gene: TRBJ1-1; V gene: TRBV4-2; D gene: -; clone size: -; CDR3 protein: CASSQEAKGSTEAFF; CDR3 DNA: TGTGCCAGCAGCCAAGAAGCCAAAGGGTCCACTGAAGCTTTCTTT
J gene: TRBJ1-6; V gene: TRBV11-2; D gene: -; clone size: -; CDR3 protein: CASSLGTTNSPLHF; CDR3 DNA: TGTGCCAGCAGCTTAGGAACGACAAATTCACCCCTCCACTTT
J gene: TRBJ2-1; V gene: TRBV7-2; D gene: -; clone size: few; CDR3 protein: CASSLMGTHNEQFF; CDR3 DNA: TGTGCCAGCAGCTTGATGGGTACCCACAATGAGCAGTTCTTC
J gene: TRBJ1-2; V gene: TRBV6-6; D gene: -; clone size: few; CDR3 protein: CASSYTGDTNYGYTF; CDR3 DNA: TGTGCCAGCAGTTATACGGGAGATACTAACTATGGCTACACCTTC
J gene: TRBJ2-7; V gene: TRBV12-5; D gene: TRBD2; clone size: -; CDR3 protein: CASGQKGGGPTYEQYF; CDR3 DNA: TGTGCTAGTGGCCAAAAGGGCGGGGGGCCTACCTACGAGCAGTACTTC
J gene: TRBJ1-6; V gene: TRBV14; D gene: -; clone size: -; CDR3 protein: CASSQEGARSPLHF; CDR3 DNA: TGTGCCAGCAGCCAAGAAGGGGCAAGATCACCCCTCCACTTT
J gene: TRBJ2-3; V gene: TRBV24-1; D gene: -; clone size: -; CDR3 protein: CATGAYGDTQYF; CDR3 DNA: TGTGCCACCGGGGCTTATGGAGATACGCAGTATTTT
J gene: TRBJ2-2; V gene: TRBV29-1; D gene: TRBD2; clone size: -; CDR3 protein: CSVVGSAGGLF; CDR3 DNA: TGCAGCGTTGTCGGGTCGGCCGGGGGGTTGTTT
J gene: TRBJ2-6; V gene: TRBV14; D gene: TRBD1; clone size: few; CDR3 protein: CASSQTGDPGANVLTF; CDR3 DNA: TGTGCCAGCAGCCAAACAGGGGACCCTGGGGCCAACGTCCTGACTTTC
J gene: TRBJ1-1; V gene: TRBV7-2; D gene: -; clone size: few; CDR3 protein: CASSLRTVPAFF; CDR3 DNA: TGTGCCAGCAGCTTAAGGACAGTCCCAGCTTTCTTT
J gene: TRBJ1-2; V gene: TRBV5-1; D gene: -; clone size: -; CDR3 protein: CASSLGTMDRLYGYTF; CDR3 DNA: TGCGCCAGCAGCTTGGGGACCATGGACAGACTATATGGCTACACCTTC
J gene: TRBJ2-1; V gene: TRBV7-7; D gene: -; clone size: -; CDR3 protein: CASSAIVAPGFF; CDR3 DNA: TGTGCTAGCAGCGCGATAGTGGCCCCCGGGTTCTTC
J gene: TRBJ2-2; V gene: TRBV5-1; D gene: TRBD2; clone size: many; CDR3 protein: CASSLPSGGTGELFF; CDR3 DNA: TGCGCCAGCAGCTTACCTAGCGGAGGCACCGGGGAGCTGTTTTTT
J gene: TRBJ2-7; V gene: TRBV5-1; D gene: -; clone size: many; CDR3 protein: CASSLTGASYEQYF; CDR3 DNA: TGCGCCAGCAGCTTGACGGGGGCGTCCTACGAGCAGTACTTC
J gene: TRBJ2-2; V gene: TRBV6-5; D gene: -; clone size: few; CDR3 protein: CASRYSNTGELFF; CDR3 DNA: TGTGCCAGCAGATACTCGAACACCGGGGAGCTGTTTTTT
J gene: TRBJ1-1; V gene: TRBV20-1; D gene: TRBD1; clone size: few; CDR3 protein: CSALDRERTEAFF; CDR3 DNA: TGCAGTGCCCTCGACAGGGAAAGAACTGAAGCTTTCTTT
J gene: TRBJ1-1; V gene: TRBV29-1; D gene: -; clone size: few; CDR3 protein: CSARTGVAEAFF; CDR3 DNA: TGCAGCGCGAGGACGGGTGTCGCTGAAGCTTTCTTT
J gene: TRBJ1-2; V gene: TRBV19; D gene: -; clone size: -; CDR3 protein: CASSTFGRSYGYTF; CDR3 DNA: TGTGCCAGTAGTACGTTTGGACGGAGCTATGGCTACACCTTC
J gene: TRBJ2-5; V gene: TRBV4-2; D gene: TRBD2; clone size: -; CDR3 protein: CASNRRPGLAVETQYF; CDR3 DNA: TGTGCCAGCAACCGGCGACCGGGACTAGCTGTAGAGACCCAGTACTTC
J gene: TRBJ2-5; V gene: TRBV3-1; D gene: TRBD2; clone size: few; CDR3 protein: CASRSGLAEFQETQYF; CDR3 DNA: TGTGCCAGCAGGTCGGGACTAGCGGAGTTCCAAGAGACCCAGTACTTC
J gene: TRBJ2-1; V gene: TRBV7-8; D gene: TRBD2; clone size: few; CDR3 protein: CASSLASGVGSVF; CDR3 DNA: TGTGCCAGCAGCTTAGCTAGCGGGGTGGGGTCGGTCTTC
J gene: TRBJ2-7; V gene: TRBV6-5; D gene: TRBD1; clone size: -; CDR3 protein: CASSYVQGASYEQYF; CDR3 DNA: TGTGCCAGCAGTTACGTCCAGGGGGCGTCCTACGAGCAGTACTTC
J gene: TRBJ2-7; V gene: TRBV20-1; D gene: -; clone size: many; CDR3 protein: CSATVAGSPYEQYF; CDR3 DNA: TGCAGCGCGACGGTGGCAGGGTCTCCATACGAGCAGTACTTC
J gene: TRBJ2-7; V gene: TRBV3-1; D gene: TRBD1; clone size: -; CDR3 protein: CASSPPGTVTYEQYF; CDR3 DNA: TGTGCCAGCAGCCCCCCCGGGACAGTCACCTACGAGCAGTACTTC
J gene: TRBJ1-3; V gene: TRBV9; D gene: -; clone size: -; CDR3 protein: CASSVGGLSGNTIYF; CDR3 DNA: TGTGCCAGCAGCGTAGGAGGCCTCTCTGGAAACACCATATATTTT
J gene: TRBJ2-5; V gene: TRBV11-2; D gene: TRBD1; clone size: -; CDR3 protein: CASSLWSGGAETQYF; CDR3 DNA: TGTGCCAGCAGCCTTTGGTCAGGGGGCGCGGAGACCCAGTACTTC
J gene: TRBJ2-5; V gene: TRBV30; D gene: -; clone size: -; CDR3 protein: CAWNGGAQETQYF; CDR3 DNA: TGTGCCTGGAATGGCGGGGCACAAGAGACCCAGTACTTC
J gene: TRBJ2-5; V gene: TRBV7-7; D gene: -; clone size: -; CDR3 protein: CASSRSWNIPRETQYF; CDR3 DNA: TGTGCCAGCAGCCGATCCTGGAATATCCCCCGGGAGACCCAGTACTTC
J gene: TRBJ2-2; V gene: TRBV5-1; D gene: -; clone size: few; CDR3 protein: CASSPSGWAGELFF; CDR3 DNA: TGCGCCAGCAGCCCCTCCGGGTGGGCCGGGGAGCTGTTTTTT
J gene: TRBJ2-2; V gene: TRBV6-5; D gene: -; clone size: -; CDR3 protein: CASSYEGANTGELFF; CDR3 DNA: TGTGCCAGCAGTTACGAAGGGGCGAACACCGGGGAGCTGTTTTTT
J gene: TRBJ2-3; V gene: TRBV7-9; D gene: TRBD2; clone size: few; CDR3 protein: CASSSGLAMRHTQYF; CDR3 DNA: TGTGCCAGCAGCTCGGGACTAGCTATGAGACATACGCAGTATTTT